The rows below give T cell receptor beta chains drawn from one sample of a study of neurological immune-mediated disorders. TCRdb reprocessed the 5' RACE reads with MiXCR, giving one entry per CDR3 protein. The sample carries around 70,000 distinct CDR3 sequences, around 5% recorded once. Material: PBMCs. The receptors were gathered from a man aged 18 to 30 with multiple sclerosis. Both conserved end residues are part of each CDR3. The D gene is left open where the match is weak. Only some rows state a clone size, as once, few, many or a class for expanded clones.

>NA|TRBV5-5|many|TRBJ2-6
CASSLVGLATGANVLTF
TGTGCCAGCAGCTTGGTGGGATTGGCGACTGGGGCCAACGTCCTGACTTTC
>TRBD1|TRBV5-1|many|TRBJ2-5
CASSLQGARNVETQYF
TGCGCCAGCAGCCTACAGGGGGCTCGGAACGTGGAGACCCAGTACTTC
>NA|TRBV15|many|TRBJ2-3
CATREGTSTDTQYF
TGTGCCACCAGGGAGGGAACTAGCACAGATACGCAGTATTTT
>NA|TRBV7-2|many|TRBJ2-3
CASSQDASRADTQYF
TGTGCCAGCAGCCAAGACGCTAGCAGGGCAGATACGCAGTATTTT
>NA|TRBV7-3|many|TRBJ1-1
CASSLTNRNRAFF
TGTGCCAGCAGCTTAACGAACAGGAACAGAGCTTTCTTT
>NA|TRBV20-1|many|TRBJ2-7
CSARAESRVYEQYF
TGCAGTGCTAGAGCAGAGTCCAGGGTCTACGAGCAGTACTTC
>NA|TRBV24-1|many|TRBJ1-5
CATSAGNQPQHF
TGTGCCACCAGTGCCGGGAATCAGCCCCAGCATTTT
>NA|TRBV5-1|NA|TRBJ2-6
CASSLARVGANVLTF
TGCGCCAGCAGCTTGGCGCGGGTAGGGGCCAACGTCCTGACTTTC
>TRBD2|TRBV10-3|many|TRBJ2-1
CAISEIQAGGSNEQFF
TGTGCCATCAGTGAGATTCAAGCGGGGGGCTCCAATGAGCAGTTCTTC
>TRBD1|TRBV5-1|few|TRBJ1-6
CASSLYQGALNSPLNF
TGCGCCAGCAGCTTGTATCAGGGGGCGCTGAATTCACCCCTCAACTTT
>NA|TRBV3-1|few|TRBJ2-7
CASSQRGSFYEQYF
TGTGCCAGCAGCCAAAGGGGAAGTTTCTACGAGCAGTACTTC
>TRBD2|TRBV4-2|many|TRBJ2-5
CASSQTGTSGGETQYF
TGTGCCAGCAGCCAGACCGGGACTAGCGGGGGTGAGACCCAGTACTTC
>NA|TRBV5-1|many|TRBJ1-1
CASSNRDMNTEAFF
TGCGCCAGCAGTAACAGGGATATGAACACTGAAGCTTTCTTT
>NA|TRBV5-1|many|TRBJ1-4
CASSLRGDLELFF
TGCGCCAGCAGCTTGAGGGGCGATCTGGAACTGTTTTTT
>NA|TRBV24-1|many|TRBJ1-2
CATSDSSRLTGSYTF
TGTGCCACCAGTGATTCCTCCCGTCTGACCGGGAGCTACACCTTC
>NA|TRBV18|NA|TRBJ1-1
CASSPQRGEAFF
TGTGCCAGCTCACCCCAGAGGGGTGAAGCTTTCTTT
>TRBD1|TRBV2|many|TRBJ2-3
CASRADRDRGSDTQYF
TGTGCCAGCAGAGCGGACCGGGACAGGGGTTCAGATACGCAGTATTTT
>NA|TRBV21-1|many|TRBJ1-3
CASSKEQGENTIYF
TGTGCCAGCAGCAAAGAACAGGGGGAAAACACCATATATTTT
>NA|TRBV5-1|many|TRBJ2-3
CASSLKGNTQYF
TGCGCCAGCAGCTTGAAGGGTAATACGCAGTATTTT
>NA|TRBV6-6|many|TRBJ1-2
CASSYGPLFCTF
TGTGCCAGCAGTTACGGACCCCTATTCTGTACCTTC
>NA|TRBV4-2|many|TRBJ2-2
CASSQPEGELFF
TGTGCCAGCAGCCAGCCGGAAGGGGAGCTGTTTTTT
>TRBD1|TRBV3-1|many|TRBJ2-5
CASSEGQGGETQYF
TGTGCCAGCAGCGAGGGACAGGGGGGAGAGACCCAGTACTTC
>NA|TRBV6-5|NA|TRBJ1-3
CASSPDTGNTIYF
TGTGCCAGCAGTCCGGACACTGGAAACACCATATATTTT
>TRBD1|TRBV20-1|many|TRBJ1-2
CSARGQGKDYGYTF
TGCAGTGCTAGAGGACAGGGGAAAGACTATGGCTACACCTTC
>NA|TRBV10-1|many|TRBJ2-7
CASSDPGSGDEQYF
TGCGCCAGCAGCGACCCGGGCTCCGGAGACGAGCAGTACTTC
>NA|TRBV7-9|many|TRBJ2-7
CASSLRGISSYEQYF
TGTGCCAGCAGCTTACGCGGGATAAGCTCCTACGAGCAGTACTTC
>NA|TRBV6-5|many|TRBJ1-2
CASRARGEFNYGYTF
TGTGCCAGCAGGGCTCGGGGGGAATTTAACTATGGCTACACCTTC
>NA|TRBV5-1|many|TRBJ1-1
CASSTGVEAFF
TGCGCCAGCAGCACGGGGGTTGAAGCTTTCTTT
>NA|TRBV5-1|many|TRBJ2-3
CASSLAVAENTQYF
TGCGCCAGCAGCTTGGCCGTAGCGGAGAATACGCAGTATTTT